The clone carrying this T cell receptor (beta chain) was detected many times. The sample originates from a study of identical twins. The V end was cut by 0 bases, the J end by 7 bases, with 10 bases between. This CDR3 comprises 13 residues. Germline loops: CDR1 MNHNY, CDR2 SVGAGI (reference sequence). MiXCR was run by TCRdb on the 5' RACE reads, yielding one entry per CDR3 protein. The sample includes hundreds of thousands of distinct CDR3 sequences, approximately 6.1% of them seen just once. Input material: naive T cells sorted from blood. The source of this sequence is a man between 18 and 29 years old in good health. V gene TRBV6-6 combines with J gene TRBJ2-7; D is perhaps TRBD1 (6 bases). The CDR3 DNA reads as TGTGCCAGCAGTTACTCCACAGGGAAGGAGCAGTACTTC. Residues: CASSYSTGKEQYF.